These 9 T cell receptor beta chains share one sample of origin, sequenced in a study of blood T cell repertoires in COVID-19. Assay used: immunoSEQ multiplex PCR; TCRdb lists only in-frame clones, some missing. The sample lists about 150,000 clones; approximately 88% were seen once. The sequenced sample was peripheral blood. The receptors shown here come from a man aged 60 to 75 with acute or convalescent COVID-19.

This sequence joins TRBV19 and TRBJ2-2; 9 nucleotides align to TRBD1. The CDR3 covers 18 residues. Trimming cost V 3 bases and J 0 bases; bases outside gene matches: 8. Germline V gives CDR1 LNHDA, CDR2 SQIVND (reference sequence). The CDR3: CASSIRRGQGSNTGELFF. CDR3 DNA sequence: TGTGCCAGTAGTATCCGGAGGGGACAGGGATCGAACACCGGGGAGCTGTTTTTT.

The chain recombines TRBV25-1 with TRBJ1-4; D is possibly TRBD1 (6 bases). Trimming left V 1 base short and J 6 bases short, with 12 bases between. Looked up from germline, CDR1 is MGHDK and CDR2 is SYGVNS. The CDR3 runs 15 residues. The CDR3 bases are TGTGCCAGCAGTGAATTGGGGGCGAGGGATGAAAAACTGTTTTTT. The encoded protein is CASSELGARDEKLFF.

The V call is TRBV18, the J call TRBJ1-5; D unclear. This CDR3 has 14 amino acids. The germline V gene encodes CDR1 KGHSH and CDR2 LQKENI. The V end was cut by 1 base, the J end by 4 bases, with 8 bases between. CDR3 region: CASSPRRTNQPQHF. The CDR3 nucleotides read TGTGCCAGCTCACCACGTCGAACAAATCAGCCCCAGCATTTT.

This chain connects TRBV18 to TRBJ1-2; 11 nucleotides agree with TRBD1. Germline loops: CDR1 KGHSH, CDR2 LQKENI. The V gene end was trimmed by 6 bases and the J gene end by 6 bases; junction bases not matched to a gene: 3. CDR3 length equals 13 residues. The CDR3 nucleotides read TGTGCCAGCTCCGGGACAGGGGGAAATGGCTACACCTTC. Its translation: CASSGTGGNGYTF.

The J gene is TRBJ2-1, the V gene TRBV29-1; D possibly corresponds to TRBD2 (6 bases). There are 14 residues in the CDR3. CDR1 SQVTM and CDR2 ANQGSEA come from the germline V gene. Trimming pared 4 bases from V and 3 bases from J, leaving 13 bases between. The CDR3 here is CSVGGRERYNEQFF. The CDR3 DNA is TGCAGCGTTGGCGGACGGGAGCGCTACAATGAGCAGTTCTTC.

This chain joins TRBV25-1 and TRBJ2-7, with 7 positions matching TRBD1. The CDR3 is made up of 14 amino acids. After removal of 1 base from V and 4 bases from J, the junction contained 4 bases not matched to a gene. The germline CDR1 and CDR2 sequences are MGHDK and SYGVNS. The CDR3 DNA reads as TGTGCCAGCAGTGAATTGGGCAGGGGGTACGAGCAGTACTTC. Protein: CASSELGRGYEQYF.

V and J are TRBV5-1 and TRBJ2-1; 10 bases align to TRBD1. Germline CDR1 is SGHRS and CDR2 is YFSETQ. The CDR3 spans 14 residues. The trim removed 4 bases at V and 10 bases at J, leaving 8 bases unmatched. DNA of the CDR3: TGCGCCAGCAGCCCGGGACAGGGGTCATGGGAGCAGTTCTTC. It specifies CASSPGQGSWEQFF.

As DNA, the CDR3 is TGTGCTAGTGGTTTGACACAGGGGGCGTTGGGCGACACCGGGGAGCTGTTTTTT. Its protein product is CASGLTQGALGDTGELFF. The chain is built from TRBV12-5 and TRBJ2-2; 9 bases align to TRBD1. The CDR3 loop spans 18 amino acids. CDR1 is LGHNT, CDR2 FRNRAP, per germline. The trim removed 2 bases at V and 3 bases at J, leaving 10 bases unmatched. Full variable domain (missing parts from reference TRBV12-5 and TRBJ2-2): DARVTQTPRHKVTEMGQEVTMRCQPILGHNTVFWYRQTMMQGLELLAYFRNRAPLDDSGMPKDRFSAEMPDATLATLKIQPSEPRDSAVYFCASGLTQGALGDTGELFFGEGSRLTVL.

The chain carries TRBV7-9 and TRBJ1-1, with D possibly being TRBD1 (5 bases). This CDR3 has 16 residues. V was cut by 8 bases and J by 0 bases, with 19 bases left in between. Germline loops: CDR1 SEHNR, CDR2 FQNEAQ (reference sequence). The CDR3 spells CASPPHRSPMNTEAFF. Here the CDR3 DNA reads TGTGCCAGCCCCCCCCACAGGTCGCCCATGAACACTGAAGCTTTCTTT.